This TCR beta chain was sequenced for a study of graft-versus-host responses after intestinal transplantation. Across the whole study: Recipients were given multivisceral, liver-intestinal, or isolated intestinal transplants. Study-level results: GvH clones appeared in recipient marrow, some first in ileum or blood.

V lost 1 base, J lost 2 bases, and 4 bases stayed unmatched. The germline V gene has CDR1 LNHDA and CDR2 SQIVND (reference sequence). The CDR3 consists of 15 residues. Assay: immunoSEQ multiplex PCR; the TCRdb copy retains only in-frame clones and omits some. This repertoire shows tens of thousands of clones, around 78% found once; its top ten account for around 3.3%. Processing released intraepithelial and lamina propria lymphocytes from the graft tissue. Remarks on this clone: Antigen specificity is unknown.

The material sequenced was ileum tissue, taken 12 days after intestinal transplant. The receptor's source is a human patient who received an intestinal transplant, so some T cells may come from the graft donor. The chain is built from TRBV19 and TRBJ2-5, with 7 bases matching TRBD2. The CDR3 DNA reads as TGTGCCAGTAGTATAGGGTGGGGGGGTCAAGAGACCCAGTACTTC. As protein: CASSIGWGGQETQYF.